This record concerns one T cell receptor (beta chain) sequence. This record belongs to a study of blood T cell repertoires in COVID-19. About the research overall: COVID-19 samples, acute and convalescent, were from the United States, Italy and Spain. Sample material is recorded as cDNA or gDNA derived from T cells, B-cell-depleted T cells, or PBMCs.

In the original workflow: Reference gene primer amplification in the assay estimated nucleated cell counts. Profiling relied on immunoSEQ multiplex PCR, and the TCRdb table lists in-frame clones only, not all of them. The V and J calls and the clone size are those of that table, but D and trimming were determined from the DNA. The sample lists over 200,000 clones; 70% to 90% were seen once. Germline loops: CDR1 MNHEY, CDR2 SVGAGI. The CDR3 length is 14 residues. The trim removed 5 bases at V and 2 bases at J, leaving 5 bases unmatched. The specimen sequenced was peripheral blood. The chain joins TRBV6-5 to TRBJ2-7, with 8 bases identical to TRBD1. The sequence was obtained from a woman aged 25 to 39 who had recovered from COVID-19. The CDR3 DNA is TGTGCCAGCAGTCGGGACAGGAACACCTACGAGCAGTACTTC. It translates to CASSRDRNTYEQYF.